This paragraph reports one T cell receptor (beta chain). TCRdb re-analysed the PCR reads in MiXCR, keeping a single row per CDR3 protein. Counted here are over 100,000 distinct CDR3 sequences, 35% occurring once; the ten biggest clones make up approximately 10%. The data were obtained in a study of molecular identifiers for immune sequencing clone quantification. CDR3 size: 13 residues. The germline gives CDR1 MNHEY, CDR2 SMNVEV (reference sequence). Trimming shortened V by 10 bases and J by 1 base, and 11 bases separated the two germline ends. The V call is TRBV27, the J call TRBJ2-1, with D hard to call. Sequencing used naive CD8+ T cells from blood, with Jurkat cell RNA spiked in. Subset given: FACS-sorted CD8+CD4-CCR7+CD45RA+ naive T cells. The sequence was obtained from a human donor in good health. Some libraries in this study had Jurkat cell RNA spiked in. In DNA form, the CDR3 reads TGTGCCACCGCCCGACCGTCCTACAATGAGCAGTTCTTC. It codes for CATARPSYNEQFF.